Below, one T cell receptor beta chain is given with its context. Its specificity is unknown. This entry is derived from a study of PD-1 blockade in mismatch repair-deficient tumors. The study, taken as a whole, reports: Tumor-resident clones, often undetectable pretreatment in blood, expanded then contracted after pembrolizumab.

TCRdb's copy holds only in-frame clones and misses some; the assay was immunoSEQ multiplex PCR. The table includes around 100,000 clones, about 83% detected once. In germline, CDR1 is SGHNT, CDR2 YYREEE (reference sequence). The CDR3 covers 17 residues. The V and J ends lost 4 bases and 6 bases, in that order; junction bases with no gene match: 17. TCR sequencing covered a few patients who responded to pembrolizumab. The receptor comes from an adult with mismatch repair-deficient cancer. The chain combines TRBV5-4 with TRBJ2-7; the match to TRBD1 covers 9 bases. The specimen comprised peripheral blood, sampled approximately 60 weeks after starting pembrolizumab. The CDR3 sequence is CASSMGQGGVYGGEQYF. CDR3 bases: TGTGCCAGCAGCATGGGACAGGGAGGGGTCTACGGCGGCGAGCAGTACTTC.